This entry describes one TCR beta chain. These data belong to a study of blood T cell repertoires in COVID-19. Study information: From T cells, B-cell-depleted T cells, or PBMCs came the material, which was cDNA or gDNA.

In the source study's methods: Amplification of reference gene primers was used by the study to estimate nucleated cell counts. Sequencing used immunoSEQ multiplex PCR; TCRdb keeps in-frame clones, though not all of them. That table furnishes V, J and clone size, whereas the DNA furnished D and trimming. Counted here are 27,000 or so clones, over 85% occurring once; the ten biggest clones make up about 3%. The TCR originated in a human donor in a cohort sampled during active COVID-19. Specimen: peripheral blood.

CDR3 amino acids: CASSRGGGYTF. In nucleotides, the CDR3 is TGTGCCAGCAGCAGGGGTGGCGGCTACACCTTC. This chain uses TRBV6-5 with TRBJ1-2, with D tentatively TRBD1 (6 bases). The CDR3 extends over 11 amino acids. The V end was cut by 6 bases, the J end by 8 bases, with 10 bases between. Germline CDR1 and CDR2: MNHEY and SVGAGI.